This TCR beta chain was captured by sequencing in a study of long-term antiretroviral therapy in people with HIV. Regarding the study as a whole: ART adherence, viral resistance and therapy changes were not recorded.

Germline V gene data show CDR1 as SGHAT and CDR2 as FQNNGV. This CDR3 has 14 amino acids. Trimming took off 1 base at V and 7 bases at J, with 10 bases between the two ends. Notes on this clone: Its specificity is unknown.

The authors ran the immunoSEQ assay, v3.0, at survey level. The table came from immunoSEQ multiplex PCR; TCRdb's copy has only in-frame clones and leaves some out. In the table there are 20,000 to 25,000 clones, roughly 93% of which are singletons. The specimen was unsorted PBMCs, collected 7.6 years after starting antiretroviral therapy. The chain carries TRBV11-2 and TRBJ1-4; D is perhaps TRBD1 (5 bases). This clonotype was obtained from a woman aged 40 to 50 with HIV. The CDR3 reads CASSLVLGTEKLFF. The CDR3 DNA is TGTGCCAGCAGCTTAGTCCTGGGGACTGAAAAACTGTTTTTT.